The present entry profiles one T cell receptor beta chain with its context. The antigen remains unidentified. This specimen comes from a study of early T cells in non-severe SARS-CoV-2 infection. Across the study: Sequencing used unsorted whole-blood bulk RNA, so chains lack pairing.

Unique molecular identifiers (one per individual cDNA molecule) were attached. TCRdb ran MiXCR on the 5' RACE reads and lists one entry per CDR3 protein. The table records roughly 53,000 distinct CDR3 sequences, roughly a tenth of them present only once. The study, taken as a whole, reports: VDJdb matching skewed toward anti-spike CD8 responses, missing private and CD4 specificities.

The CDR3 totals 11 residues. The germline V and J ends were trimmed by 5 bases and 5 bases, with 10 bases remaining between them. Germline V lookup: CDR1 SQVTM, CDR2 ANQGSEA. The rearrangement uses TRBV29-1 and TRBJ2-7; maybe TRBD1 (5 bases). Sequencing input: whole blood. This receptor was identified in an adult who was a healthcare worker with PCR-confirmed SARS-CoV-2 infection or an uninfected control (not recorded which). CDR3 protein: CSVTSGNEQYF. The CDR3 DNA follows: TGCAGCGTTACATCAGGGAACGAGCAGTACTTC.